One and the same sample provided the 20 T cell receptor beta chains below, sequenced in a study of blood T cell repertoires in COVID-19. The data were produced by immunoSEQ multiplex PCR, yet TCRdb's version contains in-frame clones alone and is incomplete. The sample shows over 35,000 clones, about 90% of them seen only once. Sequencing was done on a sample of peripheral blood. The receptors shown here come from a woman in her twenties or thirties in a cohort sampled during active COVID-19.

The V call is TRBV7-9, the J call TRBJ2-3, with no clear D. The CDR3 has 14 residues. The ends were cut back, 5 bases at V and 1 base at J, with 10 bases in the middle. Germline-derived CDR1 and CDR2 are SEHNR and FQNEAQ (reference sequence). Written as DNA, the CDR3 is TGTGCCAGCAGCGGAAAGCGACGCACAGATACGCAGTATTTT. Its translation is CASSGKRRTDTQYF.

The rearrangement joins TRBV4-3 to TRBJ1-2, with 9 bases that match TRBD1. Germline CDR1 reads LGHNA; CDR2 reads YSLEER. Unmatched junction bases numbered 9, after V lost 4 bases and J lost 3 bases. The CDR3 runs 16 residues. The CDR3 reads CASSLATGGAYYGYTF. The CDR3 region has the DNA TGCGCCAGCAGCCTTGCAACAGGGGGCGCGTACTATGGCTACACCTTC.

The V call is TRBV12-3 or TRBV12-4, the J call TRBJ1-1, with D possibly being TRBD1 (6 bases). CDR3 size: 12 residues. Trimming shortened V by 0 bases and J by 9 bases, and 8 bases separated the two germline ends. The chain's CDR3 is CASSLAGQKAFF. The CDR3 DNA is TGTGCCAGCAGTTTAGCCGGACAGAAAGCTTTCTTT.

The rearrangement joins TRBV28 to TRBJ2-5, with D possibly TRBD1 on 6 matching bases. Germline values: CDR1 MDHEN, CDR2 SYDVKM. Trimming took off 2 bases at V and 3 bases at J, with 10 bases between the two ends. CDR3 length equals 14 residues. CDR3 protein: CASSLTRGKETQYF. As DNA, the CDR3 is TGTGCCAGCAGTTTAACCAGGGGAAAAGAGACCCAGTACTTC.

This sequence joins TRBV7-8 and TRBJ1-5; D may be TRBD1 (5 bases). Germline values: CDR1 SGHVS, CDR2 FQNEAQ. V was pared by 5 bases and J by 2 bases, with 19 bases between. The CDR3 is made up of 17 amino acids. The CDR3, as DNA: TGTGCCAGCAGCCCCCGTGGCCGCGGGGGAGGCAATCAGCCCCAGCATTTT. Encoded protein: CASSPRGRGGGNQPQHF.

The gene calls are TRBV6-2 or TRBV6-3 and TRBJ1-5, with TRBD1 matching over 10 bases. Germline CDR1 MNHEY, CDR2 SVGEGT. The CDR3 runs to 19 residues. V lost 4 bases and J lost 2; bases outside the gene matches: 14. CDR3 nucleotide sequence: TGTGCCAGCAGTTCGACCACCGGGACAGGGGTACGTGGCAATCAGCCCCAGCATTTT. This codes for CASSSTTGTGVRGNQPQHF.

The chain combines TRBV19 with TRBJ2-7; tentative D call: TRBD2 (5 bases). Germline CDR1 reads LNHDA; CDR2 reads SQIVND (reference sequence). V was trimmed by 0 bases and J by 1 base, leaving 10 bases between them. The CDR3 runs 15 residues. This CDR3 is CASSIDREISYEQYF. CDR3 DNA: TGTGCCAGTAGTATAGATAGGGAGATATCCTACGAGCAGTACTTC. The full variable domain, completed using reference TRBV19 and TRBJ2-7, is DGGITQSPKYLFRKEGQNVTLSCEQNLNHDAMYWYRQDPGQGLRLIYYSQIVNDFQKGDIAEGYSVSREKKESFPLTVTSAQKNPTAFYLCASSIDREISYEQYFGPGTRLTVT.

V gene TRBV23-1 combines with J gene TRBJ1-6; 7 bases line up with TRBD1. Being an ORF, TRBV23-1 has a function that is uncertain. Unmatched junction bases numbered 11, after V lost 8 bases and J lost 4 bases. CDR3 length: 16 residues. In DNA, the CDR3 is TGCGCCAGCCTTGGGGACCGACAGGGATATAATTCACCCCTCCACTTT. Protein: CASLGDRQGYNSPLHF.

This clone rates as medium-sized. The rearrangement links TRBV4-1 to TRBJ2-7, with 12 positions matching TRBD2. The CDR3 extends over 18 amino acids. The trim removed 0 bases at V and 4 bases at J, leaving 10 bases unmatched. CDR1 is MGHRA and CDR2 is YSYEKL in the germline V gene. CDR3 sequence (DNA): TGCGCCAGCAGCCAAGAAGTTCCCGGGACTAGCGGGCTGTACGAGCAGTACTTC. Translation gives CASSQEVPGTSGLYEQYF.

The V gene is TRBV5-4, the J gene TRBJ1-2, with D tentatively TRBD1 (6 bases). This CDR3 comprises 13 residues. Germline CDR1 and CDR2: SGHNT and YYREEE (reference sequence). Trimming left V 2 bases short and J 2 bases short, with 7 bases between. In DNA form, the CDR3 reads TGTGCCAGCAGCTTTACAGGGAACTATGGCTACACCTTC. Protein: CASSFTGNYGYTF.

This clone was counted a few times. The gene calls are TRBV5-4 and TRBJ2-2, with 7 bases lining up with TRBD1. V lost 2 bases and J lost 3; bases outside the gene matches: 7. Germline values: CDR1 SGHNT, CDR2 YYREEE (reference sequence). CDR3 length equals 16 residues. The CDR3 region has the DNA TGTGCCAGCAGCTTATCCTTCGACAGGGACACCGGGGAGCTGTTTTTT. It specifies CASSLSFDRDTGELFF.

V gene TRBV7-2 combines with J gene TRBJ1-2, with 8 bases matching TRBD1. The germline V gene has CDR1 SGHTA and CDR2 FQGNSA. The CDR3 runs to 18 residues. With 5 bases clipped from V and 1 base from J, the junction kept 15 bases outside the gene matches. The CDR3 protein is CASSPGMAGGGLNYGYTF. The CDR3, as DNA: TGTGCCAGCAGCCCTGGTATGGCAGGGGGCGGACTTAACTATGGCTACACCTTC.

The CDR3 DNA is TGTGCCAGCAGCGCGGGCGGGGCACCACGGGGGACCCAGTACTTC. It translates to CASSAGGAPRGTQYF. The chain employs TRBV9 and TRBJ2-5, with D possibly being TRBD2 (6 bases). This CDR3 is 15 amino acids long. Germline CDR1 and CDR2: SGDLS and YYNGEE. Trimming left V 3 bases short and J 7 bases short, with 19 bases between.

This chain connects TRBV6-2 or TRBV6-3 to TRBJ1-5, with D tentatively TRBD1 (6 bases). Germline V gene data show CDR1 as MNHEY and CDR2 as SVGEGT. CDR3 size: 15 residues. Trimming cost V 1 base and J 4 bases, with 11 bases left between them. As DNA, the CDR3 is TGTGCCAGCAGTTACTACGGGGGGGCGAATCAGCCCCAGCATTTT. This encodes CASSYYGGANQPQHF.

The gene calls are TRBV10-3 and TRBJ2-3; the match to TRBD2 covers 10 bases. The CDR3 has 16 residues. The V and J ends lost 3 bases and 1 base, in that order; junction bases with no gene match: 4. CDR1 ENHRY and CDR2 SYGVKD come from the germline V gene. DNA for the CDR3: TGTGCCATCAGTGATCTAGCGGGAGCGGGCACAGATACGCAGTATTTT. This gives the protein CAISDLAGAGTDTQYF.

The gene calls are TRBV3-1 (or the pseudogene TRBV3-2) and TRBJ2-5; 10 bases are shared with TRBD2. Germline-derived CDR1 and CDR2 are LGHDT and YNNKEL (reference sequence). The CDR3 length is 16 residues. V lost 6 bases, J lost 5 bases, and 12 bases stayed unmatched. The CDR3 bases are TGTGCCAGCAGTCCCACCCTAGCGGGAGTCGGCGAGACCCAGTACTTC. This sequence encodes CASSPTLAGVGETQYF.

The chain employs TRBV6-2 or TRBV6-3 and TRBJ2-1; D ambiguous. The CDR3 is 13 residues long. The V gene's germline CDR1 is MNHEY and CDR2 SVGEGT. V gave up 6 bases and J gave up 3 bases, with 9 bases separating them. The CDR3 DNA reads as TGTGCCAGCAGCATACTGCTCTACAATGAGCAGTTCTTC. This sequence encodes CASSILLYNEQFF.

This chain links TRBV10-3 with TRBJ2-2; D remains unclear. Trimming removed 0 bases from V and 6 bases from J, with 11 bases in between. Germline V gives CDR1 ENHRY, CDR2 SYGVKD. CDR3 length: 15 residues. CDR3: CAISESKIVAGELFF. CDR3 nucleotides: TGTGCCATCAGTGAGTCGAAAATAGTTGCCGGGGAGCTGTTTTTT.

The chain is built from TRBV27 and TRBJ2-2; 7 bases agree with TRBD1. There are 19 residues in the CDR3. With 1 base clipped from V and 6 bases from J, the junction kept 17 bases outside the gene matches. Germline CDR1 reads MNHEY; CDR2 reads SMNVEV (reference sequence). CDR3 in DNA: TGTGCCAGCAGTTTATACCCGCACCGACAGGGTCCCCTATCCGGGGAGCTGTTTTTT. The encoded protein is CASSLYPHRQGPLSGELFF.

The chain is built from TRBV4-3 and TRBJ2-7; D remains unclear. Trimming stripped 4 bases from V and 5 bases from J, with 12 bases between. This CDR3 spans 13 amino acids. The V gene's germline CDR1 is LGHNA and CDR2 YSLEER. In nucleotides, the CDR3 is TGCGCCAGCAGCCCACGAGGTGGCGACGAGCAGTACTTC. Amino acid sequence: CASSPRGGDEQYF.